Below are 17 T cell receptor beta chains sequenced from a single sample in a study of a mutant IDH1 vaccine in newly diagnosed glioma. The antigens of these receptors remain unknown. Sample time point: week 35, safety follow-up. The study gave 300 ug of mutant IDH1 20-mer peptide per vaccine dose, with topical imiquimod. Sequencing was performed with immunoSEQ multiplex PCR; in TCRdb, only in-frame clones are kept and a portion is missing. The sample has about 64,000 clones, 65% to 75% seen once. The sample consisted of PBMCs, taken from a glioma patient whose treatment included an IDH1 peptide vaccine. These receptors were obtained from a man aged 45-65 years with glioma.

The rearrangement uses TRBV5-5 and TRBJ2-1; perhaps TRBD1 as D (6 bases). Germline V lookup: CDR1 SGHKS, CDR2 YYEKEE (reference sequence). The CDR3 has 14 residues. The V and J ends lost 6 bases and 0 bases respectively, with 10 bases between them. For the CDR3, the DNA is TGTGCCAGCACACTAGGGGGCTCCTACAATGAGCAGTTCTTC. Translation gives CASTLGGSYNEQFF.

The genes are TRBV18 and TRBJ2-5, with a possible D match to TRBD2 (7 bases). The CDR3 totals 16 residues. V lost 0 bases to trimming and J lost 4 bases, with 15 bases between them. Germline assignment: CDR1 KGHSH and CDR2 LQKENI. CDR3 sequence: CASSPPLGGAGETQYF. CDR3 bases: TGTGCCAGCTCACCACCCCTGGGGGGGGCAGGAGAGACCCAGTACTTC. Complete variable domain (other parts from reference TRBV18 and TRBJ2-5): NAGVMQNPRHLVRRRGQEARLRCSPMKGHSHVYWYRQLPEEGLKFMVYLQKENIIDESGMPKERFSAEFPKEGPSILRIQQVVRGDSAAYFCASSPPLGGAGETQYFGPGTRLLVL.

The CDR3 spells CSVEKRGGFEVQETQYF. CDR3 sequence (DNA): TGCAGCGTTGAAAAGCGGGGGGGCTTTGAGGTACAAGAGACCCAGTACTTC. The chain has TRBV29-1 and TRBJ2-5; 10 bases are a match to TRBD2. The trim removed 2 bases at V and 2 bases at J, leaving 11 bases unmatched. The CDR3 sequence is 17 residues long. Germline assignment: CDR1 SQVTM and CDR2 ANQGSEA.

The chain employs TRBV9 and TRBJ2-5; 10 bases fit TRBD1. The germline CDR1 and CDR2 sequences are SGDLS and YYNGEE. J lost 4 bases, V lost 0 bases, and 9 bases had no gene match. This CDR3 spans 17 amino acids. The CDR3 spells CASSVGPGQGNGETQYF. The CDR3 DNA is TGTGCCAGCAGCGTAGGTCCGGGACAGGGGAACGGAGAGACCCAGTACTTC. The full variable domain, completed using reference TRBV9 and TRBJ2-5, is DSGVTQTPKHLITATGQRVTLRCSPRSGDLSVYWYQQSLDQGLQFLIQYYNGEERAKGNILERFSAQQFPDLHSELNLSSLELGDSALYFCASSVGPGQGNGETQYFGPGTRLLVL.

This sequence joins TRBV11-2 and TRBJ1-4, with D maybe TRBD1 (5 bases). Germline V gene data show CDR1 as SGHAT and CDR2 as FQNNGV. V was pared by 3 bases and J by 2 bases, with 10 bases between. The CDR3 contains 15 residues. DNA for the CDR3: TGTGCCAGCAGCTTTGGGGGAGGGACTAATGAAAAACTGTTTTTT. Its protein product is CASSFGGGTNEKLFF.

The rearrangement uses TRBV14 and TRBJ2-1; D is ambiguous. The CDR3 spans 14 residues. Trimming shortened V by 4 bases and J by 0 bases, and 7 bases separated the two germline ends. The germline CDR1 and CDR2 sequences are SGHDN and FVKESK. Here the CDR3 reads CASSRTTSYNEQFF. The CDR3 nucleotides are TGTGCCAGCAGCCGCACCACCTCCTACAATGAGCAGTTCTTC.

The chain links TRBV4-2 to TRBJ1-4; 9 bases agree with TRBD1. V shed 5 bases and J 8 bases; nucleotides not matched to a gene: 6. Germline CDR1 reads LGHNA; CDR2 reads YNFKEQ. The CDR3 is made up of 14 amino acids. The CDR3 loop reads CASSGQGRQEKLFF. The CDR3, as DNA: TGTGCCAGCAGCGGACAGGGGAGGCAGGAAAAACTGTTTTTT.

The V and J genes are TRBV14 and TRBJ2-5; a weak D match, TRBD2 (5 bases). CDR1 and CDR2 (germline): SGHDN, FVKESK. The germline V and J ends were trimmed by 4 bases and 5 bases, with 11 bases remaining between them. The CDR3 spans 13 residues. CDR3 sequence: CASSPIGKETQYF. As DNA, the CDR3 is TGTGCCAGCAGCCCTATCGGGAAGGAGACCCAGTACTTC.

The gene calls are TRBV5-4 and TRBJ1-3, with TRBD1 matching over 8 bases. This CDR3 is built from 14 residues. Germline V gene lookup returns CDR1 SGHNT and CDR2 YYREEE (reference sequence). J was trimmed by 4 bases and V by 3 bases; bases with no gene match: 3. The DNA of the CDR3 is TGTGCCAGCAGCTCACAGGGGGAAGGAAACACCATATATTTT. Its protein product is CASSSQGEGNTIYF.

The rearrangement links TRBV5-6 to TRBJ1-4, with D tentatively TRBD1 (5 bases). The CDR3 runs 15 residues. Trimming removed 2 bases at V and 4 bases at J, with 12 bases between. Germline V gives CDR1 SGHDT, CDR2 YYEEEE. The CDR3 sequence is CASSFGQGLNEKLFF. The CDR3 DNA reads TGTGCCAGCAGCTTTGGTCAGGGCCTTAATGAAAAACTGTTTTTT.

The chain combines TRBV5-1 with TRBJ2-7; 7 bases match TRBD2. With 5 bases clipped from V and 4 bases from J, the junction kept 6 bases outside the gene matches. CDR1 is SGHRS, CDR2 YFSETQ, per germline. The CDR3 consists of 13 residues. The chain's CDR3 is CASRTGGSYEQYF. The CDR3 DNA reads as TGCGCCAGCAGGACGGGGGGTTCTTACGAGCAGTACTTC.

This clone was seen more than once but under ten times. The chain links TRBV28 to TRBJ1-1; 8 bases match TRBD1. The CDR3 has 14 amino acids. V lost 3 bases, J lost 5 bases, and 5 bases stayed unmatched. CDR1 is MDHEN and CDR2 is SYDVKM in the germline V gene. CDR3 bases: TGTGCCAGCAGTTTTACAGGGGGAGGAACTGAAGCTTTCTTT. Amino acids: CASSFTGGGTEAFF.

The chain carries TRBV7-2 and TRBJ1-1; no clear D gene. Trimming left V 5 bases short and J 11 bases short, with 18 bases between. Germline CDR1 reads SGHTA; CDR2 reads FQGNSA. CDR3 size: 13 residues. The CDR3: CASSPSTRKRAFF. CDR3 DNA: TGTGCCAGCAGCCCATCTACCCGGAAAAGGGCTTTCTTT.

The V gene is TRBV6-5, the J gene TRBJ1-2, with D perhaps TRBD1 (6 bases). Germline lookup yields CDR1 MNHEY and CDR2 SVGAGI. With 0 bases removed from V and 6 bases from J, the gap between germline ends came to 11 bases. This CDR3 region has 14 residues. The CDR3 bases are TGTGCCAGCAGTTACTCGAGGGGGTTTGATGGCTACACCTTC. Amino acid sequence: CASSYSRGFDGYTF.

The chain uses TRBV4-3 and TRBJ2-2; D unclear. CDR3 length equals 16 residues. Trimming stripped 1 base from V and 0 bases from J, with 9 bases between. The germline V gene has CDR1 LGHNA and CDR2 YSLEER. Written as DNA, the CDR3 is TGCGCCAGCAGCCAAGGAAGACTCGCGAACACCGGGGAGCTGTTTTTT. This encodes CASSQGRLANTGELFF.

V gene TRBV7-2 combines with J gene TRBJ1-1; 7 nucleotides match TRBD1. Unmatched junction bases numbered 13, after V lost 5 bases and J lost 7 bases. This CDR3 is built from 15 residues. The germline CDR1 and CDR2 sequences are SGHTA and FQGNSA. In DNA, the CDR3 is TGTGCCAGCAGCCAAGACGGGAGGGGGCTGGATGAAGCTTTCTTT. Amino acid sequence: CASSQDGRGLDEAFF.

The chain links TRBV15 to TRBJ1-1; D unclear. The V end was cut by 0 bases, the J end by 4 bases, with 15 bases between. This CDR3 spans 16 amino acids. Germline CDR1 and CDR2: LNHNV and YYDKDF (reference sequence). In DNA, the CDR3 is TGTGCCACCAGCAGAGAGGGCCGGGTGGAAAGCACTGAAGCTTTCTTT. It translates to CATSREGRVESTEAFF.